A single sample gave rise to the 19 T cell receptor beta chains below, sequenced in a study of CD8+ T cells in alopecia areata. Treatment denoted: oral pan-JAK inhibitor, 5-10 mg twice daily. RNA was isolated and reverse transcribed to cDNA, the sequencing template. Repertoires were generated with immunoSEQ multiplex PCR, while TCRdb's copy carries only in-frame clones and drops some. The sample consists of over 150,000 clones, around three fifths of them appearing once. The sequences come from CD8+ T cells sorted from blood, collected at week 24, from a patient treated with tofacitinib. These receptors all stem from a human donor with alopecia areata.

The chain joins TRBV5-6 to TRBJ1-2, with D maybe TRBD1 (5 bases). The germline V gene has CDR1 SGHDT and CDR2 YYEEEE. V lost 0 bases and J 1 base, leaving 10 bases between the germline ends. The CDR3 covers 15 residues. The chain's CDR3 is CASSLEGRSNYGYTF. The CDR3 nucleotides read TGTGCCAGCAGCTTGGAGGGGAGAAGTAACTATGGCTACACCTTC.

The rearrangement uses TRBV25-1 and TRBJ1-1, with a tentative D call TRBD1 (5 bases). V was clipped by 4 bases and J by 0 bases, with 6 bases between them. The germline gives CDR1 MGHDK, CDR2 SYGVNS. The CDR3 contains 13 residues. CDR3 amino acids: CASSAGVNTEAFF. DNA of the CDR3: TGTGCCAGCAGTGCGGGGGTGAACACTGAAGCTTTCTTT.

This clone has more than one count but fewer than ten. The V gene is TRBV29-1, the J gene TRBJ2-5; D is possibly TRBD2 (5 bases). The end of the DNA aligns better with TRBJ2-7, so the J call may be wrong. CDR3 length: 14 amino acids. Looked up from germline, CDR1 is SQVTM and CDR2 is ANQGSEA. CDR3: CSYSALGDSYEQYF. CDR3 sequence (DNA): TGCAGCTACTCCGCCCTGGGAGACTCCTACGAGCAGTACTTC.

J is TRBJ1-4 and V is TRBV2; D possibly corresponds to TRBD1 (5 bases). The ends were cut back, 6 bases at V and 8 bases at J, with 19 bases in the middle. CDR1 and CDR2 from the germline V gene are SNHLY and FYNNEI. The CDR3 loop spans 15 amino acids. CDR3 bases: TGTGCCAGCAGCGCCACCGAAGGGGAGGCCGAAAAACTGTTTTTT. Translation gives CASSATEGEAEKLFF.

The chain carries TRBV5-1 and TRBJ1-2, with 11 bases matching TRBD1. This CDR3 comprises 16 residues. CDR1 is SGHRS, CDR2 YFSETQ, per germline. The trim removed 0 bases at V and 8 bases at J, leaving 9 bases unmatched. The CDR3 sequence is CASSLEGTGGPYGYTF. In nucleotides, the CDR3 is TGCGCCAGCAGCTTGGAAGGGACAGGGGGTCCCTACGGCTACACCTTC.

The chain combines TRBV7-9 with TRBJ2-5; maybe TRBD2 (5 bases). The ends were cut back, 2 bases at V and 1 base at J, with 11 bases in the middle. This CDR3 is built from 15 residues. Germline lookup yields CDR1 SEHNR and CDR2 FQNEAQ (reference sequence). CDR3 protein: CASSLPRRGQETQYF. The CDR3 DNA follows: TGTGCCAGCAGCTTACCCCGTCGGGGCCAAGAGACCCAGTACTTC.

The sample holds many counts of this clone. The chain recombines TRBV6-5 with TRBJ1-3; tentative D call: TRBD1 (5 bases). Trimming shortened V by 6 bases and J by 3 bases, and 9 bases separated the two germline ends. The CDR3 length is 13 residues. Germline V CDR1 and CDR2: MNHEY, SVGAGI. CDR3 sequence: CASSKGYGNTIYF. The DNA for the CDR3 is TGTGCCAGCAGCAAGGGGTATGGAAACACCATATATTTT.

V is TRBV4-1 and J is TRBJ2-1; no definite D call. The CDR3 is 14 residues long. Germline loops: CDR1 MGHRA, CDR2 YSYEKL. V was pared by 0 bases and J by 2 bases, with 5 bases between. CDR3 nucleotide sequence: TGCGCCAGCAGCCAAGACCTAGCCTACAATGAGCAGTTCTTC. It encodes CASSQDLAYNEQFF.

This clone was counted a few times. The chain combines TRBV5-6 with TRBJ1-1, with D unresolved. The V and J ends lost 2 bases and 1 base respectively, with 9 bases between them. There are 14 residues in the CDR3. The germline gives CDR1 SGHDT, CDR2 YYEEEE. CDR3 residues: CASSLDIPNTEAFF. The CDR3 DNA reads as TGTGCCAGCAGCTTAGATATCCCGAACACTGAAGCTTTCTTT.

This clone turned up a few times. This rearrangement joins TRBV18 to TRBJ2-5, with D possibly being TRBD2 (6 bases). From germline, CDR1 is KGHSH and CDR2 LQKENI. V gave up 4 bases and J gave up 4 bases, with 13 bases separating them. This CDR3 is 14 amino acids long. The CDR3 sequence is CASSRWEEGETQYF. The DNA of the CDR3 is TGTGCCAGCTCACGGTGGGAGGAAGGAGAGACCCAGTACTTC.

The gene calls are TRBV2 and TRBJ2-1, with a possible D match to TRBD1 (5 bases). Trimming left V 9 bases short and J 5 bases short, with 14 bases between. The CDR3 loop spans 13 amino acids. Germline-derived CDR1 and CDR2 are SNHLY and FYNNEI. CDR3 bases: TGTGCCAGAGAGGAGCAGGGCAACAATGAGCAGTTCTTC. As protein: CAREEQGNNEQFF.

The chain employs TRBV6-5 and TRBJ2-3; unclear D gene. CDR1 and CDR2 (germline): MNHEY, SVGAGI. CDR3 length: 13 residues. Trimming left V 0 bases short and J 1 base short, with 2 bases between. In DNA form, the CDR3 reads TGTGCCAGCAGTTACTCCGGCACAGATACGCAGTATTTT. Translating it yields CASSYSGTDTQYF.

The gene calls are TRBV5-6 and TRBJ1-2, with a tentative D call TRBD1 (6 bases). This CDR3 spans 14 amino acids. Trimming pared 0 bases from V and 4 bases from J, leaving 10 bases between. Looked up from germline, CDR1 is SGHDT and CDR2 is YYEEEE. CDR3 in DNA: TGTGCCAGCAGCTTGGGGGGGCGCTTCTATGGCTACACCTTC. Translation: CASSLGGRFYGYTF.

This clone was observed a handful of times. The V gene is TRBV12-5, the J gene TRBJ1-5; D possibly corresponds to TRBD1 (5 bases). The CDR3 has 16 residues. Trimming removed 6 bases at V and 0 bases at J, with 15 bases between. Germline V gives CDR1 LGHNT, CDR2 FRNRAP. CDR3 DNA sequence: TGTGCTAGTGGCCCTACCACAGGAAATAGCAATCAGCCCCAGCATTTT. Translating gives CASGPTTGNSNQPQHF. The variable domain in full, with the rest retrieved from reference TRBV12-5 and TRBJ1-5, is DARVTQTPRHKVTEMGQEVTMRCQPILGHNTVFWYRQTMMQGLELLAYFRNRAPLDDSGMPKDRFSAEMPDATLATLKIQPSEPRDSAVYFCASGPTTGNSNQPQHFGDGTRLSIL.

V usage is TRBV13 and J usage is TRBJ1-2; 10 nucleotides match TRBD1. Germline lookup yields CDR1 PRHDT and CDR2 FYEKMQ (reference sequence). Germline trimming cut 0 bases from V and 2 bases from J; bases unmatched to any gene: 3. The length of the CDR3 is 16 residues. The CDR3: CASSLGRGQGNYGYTF. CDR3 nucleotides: TGTGCCAGCAGCTTAGGCAGGGGACAGGGGAACTATGGCTACACCTTC.

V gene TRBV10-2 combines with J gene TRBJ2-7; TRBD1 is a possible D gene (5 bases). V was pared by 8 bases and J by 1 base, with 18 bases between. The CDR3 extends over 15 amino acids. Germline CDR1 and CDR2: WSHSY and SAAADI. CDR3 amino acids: CASGARLSDSYEQYF. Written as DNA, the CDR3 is TGCGCCAGCGGGGCAAGGCTGTCCGATTCCTACGAGCAGTACTTC.

The CDR3, as DNA: TGTGCCAGCAGCCGCGGACAGGGTCGTCGAGAGACCCAGTACTTC. Translated: CASSRGQGRRETQYF. The chain uses TRBV7-6 and TRBJ2-5; 8 bases fit TRBD1. Germline assignment: CDR1 SGHVS and CDR2 FNYEAQ. Germline trimming cut 5 bases from V and 4 bases from J; bases unmatched to any gene: 9. The CDR3 sequence is 15 residues long.

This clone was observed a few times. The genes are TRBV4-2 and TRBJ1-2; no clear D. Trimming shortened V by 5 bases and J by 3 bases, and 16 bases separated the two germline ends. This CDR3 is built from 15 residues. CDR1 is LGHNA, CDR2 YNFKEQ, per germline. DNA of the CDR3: TGTGCCAGCAGCTTAGCGCTGACCGTACACTATGGCTACACCTTC. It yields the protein CASSLALTVHYGYTF.

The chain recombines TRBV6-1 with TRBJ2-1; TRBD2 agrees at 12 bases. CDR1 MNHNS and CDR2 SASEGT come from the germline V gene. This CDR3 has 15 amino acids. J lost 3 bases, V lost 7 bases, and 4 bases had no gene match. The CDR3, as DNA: TGTGCCAGCATACCGACTAGCGGGGGCTACAATGAGCAGTTCTTC. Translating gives CASIPTSGGYNEQFF.